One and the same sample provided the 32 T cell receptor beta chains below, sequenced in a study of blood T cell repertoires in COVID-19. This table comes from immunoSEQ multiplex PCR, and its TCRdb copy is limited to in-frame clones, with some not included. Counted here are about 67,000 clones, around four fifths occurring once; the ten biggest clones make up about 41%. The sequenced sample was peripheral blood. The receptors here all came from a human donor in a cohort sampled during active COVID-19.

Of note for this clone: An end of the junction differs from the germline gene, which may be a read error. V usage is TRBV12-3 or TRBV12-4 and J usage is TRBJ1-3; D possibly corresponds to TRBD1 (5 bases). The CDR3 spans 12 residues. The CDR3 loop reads CASSLDGGTADF. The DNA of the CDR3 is TGTGCCAGCAGTCTAGACGGGGGGACTGCTGATTTT.

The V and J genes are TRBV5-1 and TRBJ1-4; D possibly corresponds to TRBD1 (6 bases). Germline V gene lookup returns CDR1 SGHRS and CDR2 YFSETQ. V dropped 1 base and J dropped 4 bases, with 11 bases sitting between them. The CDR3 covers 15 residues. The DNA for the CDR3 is TGCGCCAGCAGCTTGACAGGGTCGGATAATGAAAAACTGTTTTTT. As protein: CASSLTGSDNEKLFF.

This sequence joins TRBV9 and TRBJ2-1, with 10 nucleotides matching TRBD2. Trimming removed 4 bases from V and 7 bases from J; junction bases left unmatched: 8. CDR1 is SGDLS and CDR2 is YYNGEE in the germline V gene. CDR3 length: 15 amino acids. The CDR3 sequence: CASSLSGGAQNEQFF. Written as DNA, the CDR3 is TGTGCCAGCAGCTTAAGCGGGGGGGCCCAAAATGAGCAGTTCTTC.

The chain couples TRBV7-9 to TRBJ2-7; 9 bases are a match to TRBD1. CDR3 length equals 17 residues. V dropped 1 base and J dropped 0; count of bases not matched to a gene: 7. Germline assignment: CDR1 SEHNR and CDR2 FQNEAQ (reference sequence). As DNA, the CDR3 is TGTGCCAGCAGCTTAGTTTCCGGGACAGGGATCTCCTACGAGCAGTACTTC. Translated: CASSLVSGTGISYEQYF.

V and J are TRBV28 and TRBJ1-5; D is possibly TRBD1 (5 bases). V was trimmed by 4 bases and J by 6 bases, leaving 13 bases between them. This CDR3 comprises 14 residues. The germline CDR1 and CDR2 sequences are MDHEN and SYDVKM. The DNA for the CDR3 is TGTGCCAGCAGTTCGGGGGGGGTCGGTCAGCCCCAGCATTTT. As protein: CASSSGGVGQPQHF. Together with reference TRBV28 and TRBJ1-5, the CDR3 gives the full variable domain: DVKVTQSSRYLVKRTGEKVFLECVQDMDHENMFWYRQDPGLGLRLIYFSYDVKMKEKGDIPEGYSVSREKKERFSLILESASTNQTSMYLCASSSGGVGQPQHFGDGTRLSIL.

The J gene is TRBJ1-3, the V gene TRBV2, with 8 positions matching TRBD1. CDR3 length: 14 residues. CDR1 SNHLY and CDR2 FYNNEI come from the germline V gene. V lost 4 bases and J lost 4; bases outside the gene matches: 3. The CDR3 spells CASSADRAGNTIYF. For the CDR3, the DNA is TGTGCCAGCAGTGCGGACAGGGCGGGAAACACCATATATTTT.

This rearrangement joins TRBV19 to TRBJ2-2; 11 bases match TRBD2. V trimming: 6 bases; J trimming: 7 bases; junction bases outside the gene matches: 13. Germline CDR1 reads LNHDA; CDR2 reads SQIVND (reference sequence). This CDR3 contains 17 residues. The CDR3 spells CASSPYSGLAGGGELFF. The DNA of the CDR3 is TGTGCCAGTAGCCCCTACTCCGGACTAGCGGGCGGCGGGGAGCTGTTTTTT. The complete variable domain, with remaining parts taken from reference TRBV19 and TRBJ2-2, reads DGGITQSPKYLFRKEGQNVTLSCEQNLNHDAMYWYRQDPGQGLRLIYYSQIVNDFQKGDIAEGYSVSREKKESFPLTVTSAQKNPTAFYLCASSPYSGLAGGGELFFGEGSRLTVL.

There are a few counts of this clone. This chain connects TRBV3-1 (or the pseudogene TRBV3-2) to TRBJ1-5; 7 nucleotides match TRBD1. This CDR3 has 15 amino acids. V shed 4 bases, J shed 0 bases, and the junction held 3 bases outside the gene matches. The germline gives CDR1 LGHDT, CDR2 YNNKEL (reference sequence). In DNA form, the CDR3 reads TGTGCCAGCAGCCCCAGGGGGATTAGCAATCAGCCCCAGCATTTT. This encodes CASSPRGISNQPQHF.

The CDR3 nucleotides read TGTGCCAGCAGTTCCCGGGACATCATAGCTGGTCAGCCCCAGCATTTT. Its translation is CASSSRDIIAGQPQHF. The genes are TRBV28 and TRBJ1-5; a possible D gene is TRBD1 (6 bases). The CDR3 is made up of 16 amino acids. Germline V gene sequence: CDR1 MDHEN, CDR2 SYDVKM. V was cut by 4 bases and J by 6 bases, with 19 bases left in between.

DNA for the CDR3: TGTGCCAGTAGTATATCGCAGGGTTCGGGTGAGCAGTTCTTC. It codes for CASSISQGSGEQFF. This chain joins TRBV19 and TRBJ2-1, with TRBD1 as a possible D gene (5 bases). The CDR3 has 14 amino acids. CDR1 is LNHDA and CDR2 is SQIVND in the germline V gene (reference sequence). Deletions cut 2 bases from V and 9 bases from J, with 14 bases between. Using reference TRBV19 and TRBJ2-1 for the parts outside the CDR3, the full variable domain is DGGITQSPKYLFRKEGQNVTLSCEQNLNHDAMYWYRQDPGQGLRLIYYSQIVNDFQKGDIAEGYSVSREKKESFPLTVTSAQKNPTAFYLCASSISQGSGEQFFGPGTRLTVL.

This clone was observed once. In DNA form, the CDR3 reads TGTGCCAGTAGTCCTTGGGACGGGAGCGGAGAGACCCAGTACTTC. It codes for CASSPWDGSGETQYF. The V and J genes are TRBV19 and TRBJ2-5; D is perhaps TRBD2 (6 bases). There are 15 residues in the CDR3. With 5 bases removed from V and 4 bases from J, the gap between germline ends came to 17 bases. The V gene's germline CDR1 is LNHDA and CDR2 SQIVND (reference sequence).

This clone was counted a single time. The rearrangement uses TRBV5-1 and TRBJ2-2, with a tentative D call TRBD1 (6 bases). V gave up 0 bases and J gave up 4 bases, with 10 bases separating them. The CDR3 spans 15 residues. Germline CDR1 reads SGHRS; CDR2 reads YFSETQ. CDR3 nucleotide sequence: TGCGCCAGCAGCTTGGAACAGGGACGCACCGGGGAGCTGTTTTTT. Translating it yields CASSLEQGRTGELFF. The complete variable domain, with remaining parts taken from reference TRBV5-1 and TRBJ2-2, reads KAGVTQTPRYLIKTRGQQVTLSCSPISGHRSVSWYQQTPGQGLQFLFEYFSETQRNKGNFPGRFSGRQFSNSRSEMNVSTLELGDSALYLCASSLEQGRTGELFFGEGSRLTVL.

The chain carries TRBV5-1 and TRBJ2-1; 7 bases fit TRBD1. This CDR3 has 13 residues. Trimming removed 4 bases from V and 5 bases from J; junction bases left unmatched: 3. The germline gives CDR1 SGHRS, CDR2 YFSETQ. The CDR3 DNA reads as TGCGCCAGCAGCCGAACAGGGGACAATGAGCAGTTCTTC. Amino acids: CASSRTGDNEQFF.

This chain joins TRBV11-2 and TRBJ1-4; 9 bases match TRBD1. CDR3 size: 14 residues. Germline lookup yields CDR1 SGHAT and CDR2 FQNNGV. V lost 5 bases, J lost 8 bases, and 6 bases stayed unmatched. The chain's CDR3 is CASSPRTGEEKLFF. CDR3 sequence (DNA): TGTGCCAGCAGCCCCAGGACAGGGGAAGAAAAACTGTTTTTT.

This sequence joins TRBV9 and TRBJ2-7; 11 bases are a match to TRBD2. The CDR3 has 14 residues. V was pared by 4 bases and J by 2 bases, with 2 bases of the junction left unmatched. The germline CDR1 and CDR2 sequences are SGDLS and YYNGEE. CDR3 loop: CASSSSGGPYEQYF. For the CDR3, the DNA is TGTGCCAGCAGCTCTAGCGGGGGGCCCTACGAGCAGTACTTC.

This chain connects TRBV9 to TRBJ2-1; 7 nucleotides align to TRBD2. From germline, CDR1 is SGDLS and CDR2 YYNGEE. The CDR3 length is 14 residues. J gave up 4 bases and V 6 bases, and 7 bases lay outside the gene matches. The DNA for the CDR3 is TGTGCCAGCACCCCAGCGGGGTTATACAATGAGCAGTTCTTC. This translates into CASTPAGLYNEQFF.

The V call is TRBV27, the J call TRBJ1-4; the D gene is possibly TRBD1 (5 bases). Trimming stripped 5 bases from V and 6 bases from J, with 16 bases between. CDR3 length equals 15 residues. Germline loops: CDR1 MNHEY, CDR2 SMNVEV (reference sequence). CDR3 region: CASSPLGGTHEKLFF. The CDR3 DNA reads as TGTGCCAGCAGTCCCCTGGGGGGGACTCATGAAAAACTGTTTTTT.

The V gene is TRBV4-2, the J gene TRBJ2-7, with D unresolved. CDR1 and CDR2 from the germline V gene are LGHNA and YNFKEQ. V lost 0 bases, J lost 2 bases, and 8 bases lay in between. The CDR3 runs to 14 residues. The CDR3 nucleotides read TGTGCCAGCAGCCAAGACCAGAGGACCTACGAGCAGTACTTC. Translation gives CASSQDQRTYEQYF.

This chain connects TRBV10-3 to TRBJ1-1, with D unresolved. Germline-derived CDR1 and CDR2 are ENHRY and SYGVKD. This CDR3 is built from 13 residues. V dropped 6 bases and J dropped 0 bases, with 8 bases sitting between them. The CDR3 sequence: CAIRLSLNTEAFF. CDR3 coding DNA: TGTGCCATCAGGTTGTCATTGAACACTGAAGCTTTCTTT.

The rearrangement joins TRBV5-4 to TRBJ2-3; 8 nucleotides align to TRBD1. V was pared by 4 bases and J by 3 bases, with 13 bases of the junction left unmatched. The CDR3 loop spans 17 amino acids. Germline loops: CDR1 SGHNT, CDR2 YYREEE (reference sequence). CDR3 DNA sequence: TGTGCCAGCAGCCCATACCGGACAGGGAGGAGGACAGATACGCAGTATTTT. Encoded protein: CASSPYRTGRRTDTQYF.

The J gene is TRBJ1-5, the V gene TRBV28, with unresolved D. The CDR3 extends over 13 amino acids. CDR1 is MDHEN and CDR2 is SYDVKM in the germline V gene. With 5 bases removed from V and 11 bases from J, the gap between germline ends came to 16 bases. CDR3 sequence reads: CASSRLYGESQHF. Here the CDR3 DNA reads TGTGCCAGCAGTCGGCTTTATGGGGAGTCCCAGCATTTT.

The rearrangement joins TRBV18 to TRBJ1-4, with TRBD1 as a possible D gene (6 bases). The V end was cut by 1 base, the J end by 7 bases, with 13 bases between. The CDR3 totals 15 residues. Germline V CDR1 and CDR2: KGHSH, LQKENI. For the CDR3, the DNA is TGTGCCAGCTCACCACTGGGCCAGGGGTCTGAAAAACTGTTTTTT. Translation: CASSPLGQGSEKLFF.

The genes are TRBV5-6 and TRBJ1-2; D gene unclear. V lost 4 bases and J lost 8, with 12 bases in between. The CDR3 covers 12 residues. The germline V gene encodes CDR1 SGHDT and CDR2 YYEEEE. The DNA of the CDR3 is TGTGCCAGCAGCGGGGAGGGTGCGGGCTACACCTTC. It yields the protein CASSGEGAGYTF. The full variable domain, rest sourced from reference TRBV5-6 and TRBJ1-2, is DAGVTQSPTHLIKTRGQQVTLRCSPKSGHDTVSWYQQALGQGPQFIFQYYEEEERQRGNFPDRFSGHQFPNYSSELNVNALLLGDSALYLCASSGEGAGYTFGSGTRLTVV.

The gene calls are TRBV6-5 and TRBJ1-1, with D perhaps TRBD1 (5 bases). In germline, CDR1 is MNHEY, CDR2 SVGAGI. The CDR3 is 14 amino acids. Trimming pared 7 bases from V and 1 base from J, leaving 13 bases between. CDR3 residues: CASISGTANTEAFF. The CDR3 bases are TGTGCCAGCATTAGCGGGACGGCGAACACTGAAGCTTTCTTT.

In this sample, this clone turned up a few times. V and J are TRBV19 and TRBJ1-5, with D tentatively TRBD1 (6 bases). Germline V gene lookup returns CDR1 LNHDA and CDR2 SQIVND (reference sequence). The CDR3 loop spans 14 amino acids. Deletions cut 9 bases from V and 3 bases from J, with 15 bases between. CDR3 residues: CASGVGQYNQPQHF. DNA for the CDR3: TGTGCCAGCGGCGTTGGACAGTACAATCAGCCCCAGCATTTT.

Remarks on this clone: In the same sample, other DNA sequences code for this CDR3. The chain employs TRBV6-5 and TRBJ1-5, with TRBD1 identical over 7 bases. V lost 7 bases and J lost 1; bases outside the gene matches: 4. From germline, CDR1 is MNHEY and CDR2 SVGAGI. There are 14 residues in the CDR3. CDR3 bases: TGTGCCAGCAACCCGACAGGGAGCAATCAGCCCCAGCATTTT. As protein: CASNPTGSNQPQHF.

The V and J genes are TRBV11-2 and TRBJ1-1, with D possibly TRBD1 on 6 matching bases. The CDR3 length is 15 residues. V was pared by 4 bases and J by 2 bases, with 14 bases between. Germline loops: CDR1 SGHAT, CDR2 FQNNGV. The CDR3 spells CASSSEGGINTEAFF. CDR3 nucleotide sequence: TGTGCCAGCAGCTCAGAAGGGGGAATTAACACTGAAGCTTTCTTT. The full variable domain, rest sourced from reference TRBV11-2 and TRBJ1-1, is EAGVAQSPRYKIIEKRQSVAFWCNPISGHATLYWYQQILGQGPKLLIQFQNNGVVDDSQLPKDRFSAERLKGVDSTLKIQPAKLEDSAVYLCASSSEGGINTEAFFGQGTRLTVV.

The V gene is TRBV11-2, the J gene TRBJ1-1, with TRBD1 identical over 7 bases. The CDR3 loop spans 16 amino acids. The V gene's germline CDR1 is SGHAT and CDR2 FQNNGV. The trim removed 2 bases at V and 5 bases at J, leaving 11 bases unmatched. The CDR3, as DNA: TGTGCCAGCAGCTTAATCACCTACAGGGGTTGGACTGAAGCTTTCTTT. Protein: CASSLITYRGWTEAFF.

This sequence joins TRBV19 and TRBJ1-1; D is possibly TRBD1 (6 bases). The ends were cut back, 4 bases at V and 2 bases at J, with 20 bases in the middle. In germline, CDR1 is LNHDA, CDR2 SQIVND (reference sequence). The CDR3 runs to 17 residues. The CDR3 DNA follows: TGTGCCAGTAGTAAACTCCGAACCGGACAGACTAACACTGAAGCTTTCTTT. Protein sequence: CASSKLRTGQTNTEAFF.

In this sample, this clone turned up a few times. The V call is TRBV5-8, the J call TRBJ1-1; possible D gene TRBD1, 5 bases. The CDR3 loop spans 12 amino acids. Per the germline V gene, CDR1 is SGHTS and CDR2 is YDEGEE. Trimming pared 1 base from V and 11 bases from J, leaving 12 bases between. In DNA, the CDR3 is TGTGCCAGCAGCTTGCGGGGGGTTCGGGCTTTCTTT. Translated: CASSLRGVRAFF.

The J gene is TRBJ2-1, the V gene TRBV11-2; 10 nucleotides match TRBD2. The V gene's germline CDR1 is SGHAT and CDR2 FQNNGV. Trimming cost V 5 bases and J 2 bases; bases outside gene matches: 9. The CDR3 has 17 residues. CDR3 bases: TGTGCCAGCAGCCCCCGTGCCAGCGGGGGGGCCTACAATGAGCAGTTCTTC. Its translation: CASSPRASGGAYNEQFF. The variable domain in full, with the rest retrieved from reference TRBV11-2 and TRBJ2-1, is EAGVAQSPRYKIIEKRQSVAFWCNPISGHATLYWYQQILGQGPKLLIQFQNNGVVDDSQLPKDRFSAERLKGVDSTLKIQPAKLEDSAVYLCASSPRASGGAYNEQFFGPGTRLTVL.

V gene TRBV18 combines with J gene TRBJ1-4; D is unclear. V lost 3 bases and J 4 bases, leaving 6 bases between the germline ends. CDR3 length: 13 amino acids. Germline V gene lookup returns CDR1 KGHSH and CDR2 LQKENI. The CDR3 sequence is CASSPSFNEKLFF. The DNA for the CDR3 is TGTGCCAGCTCACCTTCATTTAATGAAAAACTGTTTTTT.